This T cell receptor (beta chain) was found in a study of shared clonotypes between healthy human individuals. Study-wide context: Three plates were used per donor for CD4 naive, three for CD4 memory, two for CD8 naive and one for CD8 memory. Overall study results and limits: Memory subsets generally showed lower estimated richness than naive subsets.

Turning to this clone: The antigen is unknown.

At deep level, the assay was performed. Sorted subsets were amplified in replicate PCRs using 200 ng DNA, 25,000 to 30,000 T cell genomes. Libraries were prepared by immunoSEQ multiplex PCR; TCRdb keeps only in-frame clonotypes and omits some of them. The sample contains about 2.2 million clones, around 93% of which appear only once. The CDR3 length is 16 residues. Deletions cut 7 bases from V and 2 bases from J, with 18 bases between. Germline CDR1 LNHDA, CDR2 SQIVND (reference sequence). Naivety among CD8 cells was defined by CD45RO negativity and positive CCR7 selection, thereby excluding terminally differentiated effector memory CD45RA+ cells.

The rearrangement joins TRBV19 to TRBJ2-1; D might be TRBD2 (5 bases). Sequencing used naive CD8+ T cells from PBMCs. The receptor was derived from a man between 18 and 29 years old in good health. Some clones in this sample may be carry-over from other donors' samples. The chain's CDR3 is CASTPAPRAPYNEQFF. The CDR3 coding sequence is TGTGCCAGTACCCCAGCTCCGAGGGCGCCCTACAATGAGCAGTTCTTC.